The next 26 T cell receptor beta chains were all read from a single sample in a study of metastatic and nonmetastatic thyroid tumors. Each patient went into thyroid surgery without having received any treatment. TCRdb re-called the PCR reads with MiXCR. The sample lists about 20,000 clones; 15% to 18% were seen once. Sequencing was carried out using blood. The receptors originated from a female donor with papillary thyroid cancer or a benign thyroid nodule (not recorded which). Some clones in this sample may be carry-over from other donors' samples.

Many counts were recorded for this clone. The rearrangement uses TRBV4-1 and TRBJ1-4; the D is unclear. CDR3 length: 15 residues. Trimming left V 0 bases short and J 4 bases short, with 9 bases between. CDR1 is MGHRA and CDR2 is YSYEKL in the germline V gene. The CDR3 reads CASSQDWVRNEKLFF. CDR3 in DNA: TGCGCCAGCAGCCAAGATTGGGTCCGTAATGAAAAACTGTTTTTT.

This clone was seen ten or more times. A read error may produce the germline difference seen at one junction end. This chain links TRBV12-3 or TRBV12-4 with TRBJ2-1; a possible D gene is TRBD2 (7 bases). The CDR3 has 15 amino acids. The CDR3, as DNA: TGTGCCGGCAGGGACACCGGGACTATGAGAAGTGAGCAGTTCTTC. Its protein product is CAGRDTGTMRSEQFF.

Ten or more counts support this clone. The V gene is TRBV19, the J gene TRBJ1-1, with D possibly matching TRBD1 (6 bases). Germline V lookup: CDR1 LNHDA, CDR2 SQIVND (reference sequence). This CDR3 has 13 residues. The germline V and J ends were trimmed by 4 bases and 5 bases, with 11 bases remaining between them. CDR3 protein: CASSTIGGTEAFF. The DNA of the CDR3 is TGTGCCAGTAGTACGATAGGGGGGACTGAAGCTTTCTTT.

The genes are TRBV20-1 and TRBJ2-3, with 12 bases lining up with TRBD2. J lost 2 bases, V lost 5 bases, and 5 bases had no gene match. This CDR3 is built from 15 residues. Germline assignment: CDR1 DFQATT and CDR2 SNEGSKA (reference sequence). In DNA, the CDR3 is TGCAGTGCTTGGGGACTAGCGGGCCTCACAGATACGCAGTATTTT. Its translation: CSAWGLAGLTDTQYF.

This clone was seen a few times. A much larger clone differs by one base, so this may be a read error. The rearrangement uses TRBV7-9 and TRBJ2-2; D remains unclear. The length of the CDR3 is 15 residues. CDR1 and CDR2 (germline): SEHNR, FQNEAQ (reference sequence). V lost 6 bases to trimming and J lost 6 bases, with 17 bases between them. Here the CDR3 DNA reads TGTGCCAGCAGGAAAAGTAGCAGAAACGCCGGGGAGCTGTTTTTT. It specifies CASRKSSRNAGELFF.

In this sample, this clone turned up many times. The V call is TRBV4-1, the J call TRBJ2-1; 13 bases are a match to TRBD2. The V and J ends lost 3 bases and 9 bases, in that order; junction bases with no gene match: 8. There are 16 residues in the CDR3. Germline lookup yields CDR1 MGHRA and CDR2 YSYEKL. CDR3 DNA sequence: TGCGCCAGCAGCCAGACCGGGACTAGCGGGGAGGGTGAGCAGTTCTTC. This sequence encodes CASSQTGTSGEGEQFF.

This clone showed up many times. The chain employs TRBV3-1 and TRBJ2-6; D may be TRBD1 (6 bases). The germline CDR1 and CDR2 sequences are LGHDT and YNNKEL (reference sequence). This CDR3 contains 20 residues. With 4 bases removed from V and 0 bases from J, the gap between germline ends came to 22 bases. Here the CDR3 reads CASSPSVRAGADSGANVLTF. The CDR3 DNA is TGTGCCAGCAGCCCCTCGGTCAGGGCAGGGGCGGACTCTGGGGCCAACGTCCTGACTTTC.

Many counts were recorded for this clone. The gene calls are TRBV20-1 and TRBJ1-4; TRBD1 is a possible D gene (6 bases). The CDR3 totals 12 residues. Trimming stripped 6 bases from V and 7 bases from J, with 12 bases between. Germline V CDR1 and CDR2: DFQATT, SNEGSKA (reference sequence). The CDR3 nucleotides are TGCAGTGCGCGACAGGACGGTGAAAAACTGTTTTTT. Amino acid sequence: CSARQDGEKLFF.

This clone was detected many times. V gene TRBV7-2 combines with J gene TRBJ2-5; D ambiguous. There are 13 residues in the CDR3. The germline V gene has CDR1 SGHTA and CDR2 FQGNSA. V dropped 2 bases and J dropped 3 bases, with 7 bases sitting between them. CDR3 residues: CASSLLVEETQYF. In nucleotides, the CDR3 is TGTGCCAGCAGCTTATTAGTGGAAGAGACCCAGTACTTC.

In this sample, this clone turned up many times. This chain joins TRBV28 and TRBJ2-1; 10 nucleotides agree with TRBD2. After removal of 6 bases from V and 6 bases from J, the junction contained 8 bases not matched to a gene. The CDR3 has 15 amino acids. Germline V gene sequence: CDR1 MDHEN, CDR2 SYDVKM. The CDR3 region is CASRDLAGEFNEQFF. CDR3 coding DNA: TGTGCCAGCAGGGACCTAGCGGGAGAGTTCAATGAGCAGTTCTTC.

In this sample, this clone turned up many times. DNA of the CDR3: TGTGCTAGTGGTTTGCCCGGGGAGCTGTTTTTT. Protein sequence: CASGLPGELFF. V and J are TRBV12-5 and TRBJ2-2; D is uncertain. Trimming took off 2 bases at V and 6 bases at J, with 1 base between the two ends. This CDR3 contains 11 residues. Germline V gene lookup returns CDR1 LGHNT and CDR2 FRNRAP.

This clone was seen repeatedly, ten times or more. The CDR3 is CASSPRRLAGKDEQYF. The CDR3 nucleotides read TGTGCCAGCAGTCCCCGGCGACTAGCGGGGAAAGACGAGCAGTACTTC. The V call is TRBV28, the J call TRBJ2-7, with 11 bases identical to TRBD2. The CDR3 sequence is 16 residues long. V was pared by 5 bases and J by 5 bases, with 11 bases of the junction left unmatched. Germline V gene sequence: CDR1 MDHEN, CDR2 SYDVKM.

In this sample, this clone turned up many times. This chain links TRBV6-2 or TRBV6-3 with TRBJ2-1, with 10 bases aligning to TRBD2. CDR1 MNHEY and CDR2 SVGEGT come from the germline V gene. The CDR3 is 18 amino acids. V gave up 7 bases and J gave up 2 bases; unmatched junction bases: 14. The CDR3 loop reads CASINPRALAGAYNEQFF. CDR3 DNA sequence: TGTGCCAGCATTAACCCCCGCGCCCTAGCGGGAGCCTACAATGAGCAGTTCTTC.

This clone showed up just a few times. One end of the junction varies from germline; a read error may be responsible. The chain carries TRBV6-1 and TRBJ1-6; TRBD1 aligns across 7 bases. Per germline, CDR1 MNHNS and CDR2 SASEGT. The CDR3 contains 17 residues. The CDR3 loop is CASTEYPEGAYNSPLHF. The CDR3 DNA is TGTGCCAGCACTGAATACCCTGAGGGGGCATATAATTCACCCCTCCACTTT.

This clone was seen many times. In DNA form, the CDR3 reads TGCGCCAGCAGCTTGATTGGACAGGGTTACAATGAGCAGTTCTTC. Its translation is CASSLIGQGYNEQFF. V and J are TRBV5-1 and TRBJ2-1; TRBD1 aligns across 8 bases. The V gene's germline CDR1 is SGHRS and CDR2 YFSETQ. The CDR3 spans 15 residues. J lost 4 bases, V lost 1 base, and 4 bases had no gene match.

With regard to this clone: The germline gene is not matched at one end of the junction; a read error may be the cause. This sample also contains other DNA sequences that code for the same CDR3. The chain has TRBV14 and TRBJ2-6; 9 bases are shared with TRBD1. This CDR3 region has 18 residues. Per the germline V gene, CDR1 is SGHDN and CDR2 is FVKESK. The CDR3 bases are TGTGCCAGTAGCCCCGAAGGACAGGGGAGATTTGGTGCCAACGTCCTGACTTTC. Translation gives CASSPEGQGRFGANVLTF.

In nucleotides, the CDR3 is TGTGCCAGCAGTAAACGTACAGGGGCCATATCTGGAAACACCATATATTTT. Its protein product is CASSKRTGAISGNTIYF. This chain uses TRBV6-1 with TRBJ1-3; TRBD1 agrees at 7 bases. Germline lookup yields CDR1 MNHNS and CDR2 SASEGT. This CDR3 has 17 residues. Losses at the gene ends were 5 bases for V and 1 base for J; bases not matched to a gene: 11.

This clone was detected ten times or more. The CDR3 spells CASSLQGTNTEAFF. The CDR3 bases are TGTGCCAGCAGCTTACAGGGAACGAACACTGAAGCTTTCTTT. This sequence joins TRBV7-6 and TRBJ1-1, with TRBD1 as a possible D gene (5 bases). The CDR3 contains 14 residues. CDR1 and CDR2 from the germline V gene are SGHVS and FNYEAQ. V lost 2 bases and J lost 1, with 8 bases in between.

This clone occurred a few times. At one of its ends the junction is not consistent with the germline gene, which may arise from a read error. The rearrangement links TRBV29-1 to TRBJ2-3, with D uncertain. CDR1 SQVTM and CDR2 ANQGSEA come from the germline V gene. This CDR3 comprises 14 residues. The CDR3 protein is CSIRPGPSIDTQYF. The CDR3, as DNA: TGCAGCATACGACCGGGCCCGAGCATAGATACGCAGTATTTT.

Many counts were recorded for this clone. This chain joins TRBV12-3 or TRBV12-4 and TRBJ2-5, with 9 bases lining up with TRBD1. This CDR3 comprises 15 residues. The J segment lost 5 bases and the V segment lost 5 bases, leaving 9 bases of the junction unmatched. As DNA, the CDR3 is TGTGCCAGCAGTCCGCGGACAGGGGAGAAGGAGACCCAGTACTTC. It encodes CASSPRTGEKETQYF.

The sample holds one count of this clone. The chain joins TRBV5-1 to TRBJ2-7, with D maybe TRBD2 (6 bases). The CDR3 totals 14 residues. The V gene lost 3 bases and the J gene lost 4 bases, with 14 bases spanning the gap. Per germline, CDR1 SGHRS and CDR2 YFSETQ. CDR3 bases: TGCGCCAGCAGCTCCGATATTGCGGGGTACGAGCAGTACTTC. Encoded protein: CASSSDIAGYEQYF.

V usage is TRBV11-2 and J usage is TRBJ2-2; 11 bases align to TRBD2. CDR1 is SGHAT, CDR2 FQNNGV, per germline. Unmatched junction bases numbered 12, after V lost 4 bases and J lost 2 bases. This CDR3 has 19 residues. In DNA form, the CDR3 reads TGTGCCAGCAGCTCCCCGGCGCGACTAGCGGGGCGAAACACCGGGGAGCTGTTTTTT. It specifies CASSSPARLAGRNTGELFF. Using reference TRBV11-2 and TRBJ2-2 for the parts outside the CDR3, the full variable domain is EAGVAQSPRYKIIEKRQSVAFWCNPISGHATLYWYQQILGQGPKLLIQFQNNGVVDDSQLPKDRFSAERLKGVDSTLKIQPAKLEDSAVYLCASSSPARLAGRNTGELFFGEGSRLTVL.

This clone was observed at least ten times. The chain links TRBV19 to TRBJ1-5; D is undetermined. This CDR3 has 16 amino acids. V lost 2 bases and J lost 0, with 11 bases in between. Per germline, CDR1 LNHDA and CDR2 SQIVND (reference sequence). The CDR3, as DNA: TGTGCCAGTAGTATAAGTCGGGAATATAGCAATCAGCCCCAGCATTTT. Translating it yields CASSISREYSNQPQHF. The entire variable domain, with the rest obtained from reference TRBV19 and TRBJ1-5, is as follows: DGGITQSPKYLFRKEGQNVTLSCEQNLNHDAMYWYRQDPGQGLRLIYYSQIVNDFQKGDIAEGYSVSREKKESFPLTVTSAQKNPTAFYLCASSISREYSNQPQHFGDGTRLSIL.

The chain combines TRBV9 with TRBJ2-3, with 8 bases matching TRBD2. The germline gives CDR1 SGDLS, CDR2 YYNGEE. The length of the CDR3 is 16 residues. Trimming cost V 4 bases and J 6 bases; bases outside gene matches: 13. The chain's CDR3 is CASSPQTSANKDTQYF. DNA for the CDR3: TGTGCCAGCAGCCCCCAGACTAGCGCGAACAAGGATACGCAGTATTTT.

This clone was detected ten times or more. The chain employs TRBV2 and TRBJ2-2, with D maybe TRBD1 (5 bases). There are 14 residues in the CDR3. Trimming took 5 bases from V and 8 from J, leaving 15 bases between them. Germline CDR1 and CDR2: SNHLY and FYNNEI. CDR3 sequence reads: CASSPDTTTGELFF. The CDR3 DNA reads TGTGCCAGCAGTCCGGACACCACAACAGGGGAGCTGTTTTTT. The variable domain in full, with the rest retrieved from reference TRBV2 and TRBJ2-2, is EPEVTQTPSHQVTQMGQEVILRCVPISNHLYFYWYRQILGQKVEFLVSFYNNEISEKSEIFDDQFSVERPDGSNFTLKIRSTKLEDSAMYFCASSPDTTTGELFFGEGSRLTVL.

This clone was recorded at least ten times. The J gene is TRBJ2-2, the V gene TRBV18, with D possibly being TRBD1 (6 bases). The CDR3 runs 16 residues. The germline V gene encodes CDR1 KGHSH and CDR2 LQKENI. Trimming shortened V by 1 base and J by 2 bases, and 11 bases separated the two germline ends. CDR3 bases: TGTGCCAGCTCACCACAAAGGACAGACAACACCGGGGAGCTGTTTTTT. Amino acid sequence: CASSPQRTDNTGELFF.